The present entry profiles one TCR beta chain with its context. Its antigen is currently unknown. The data belong to a study of esophageal squamous cell carcinoma under preoperative chemotherapy. The study, taken as a whole, reports: Peripheral T cells migrating into the tumor appeared to partly supply post-treatment tumor-infiltrating lymphocytes.

A single record per CDR3 protein comes from TCRdb applying MiXCR to the PCR reads. The sample contains roughly 30,000 distinct CDR3 sequences, roughly 50% of which appear only once. Described time point: before preoperative PTX-NDP chemotherapy. Germline assignment: CDR1 SGHRS and CDR2 YFSETQ. The CDR3 contains 24 residues. V lost 6 bases, J lost 0 bases, and 40 bases lay in between. The chain recombines TRBV5-1 with TRBJ2-4; D is ambiguous. This clonotype originated in a human donor with esophageal squamous cell carcinoma. The donor label of this sample is uncertain. This specimen was taken from a patient given preoperative chemotherapy. The CDR3 DNA reads as TGCGCCAGCACCCCCGGTGGGATTGGGGTCATAAGTCCCCAGACCGCTCTAGCCAAAAACATTCAGTACTTC. As protein: CASTPGGIGVISPQTALAKNIQYF.